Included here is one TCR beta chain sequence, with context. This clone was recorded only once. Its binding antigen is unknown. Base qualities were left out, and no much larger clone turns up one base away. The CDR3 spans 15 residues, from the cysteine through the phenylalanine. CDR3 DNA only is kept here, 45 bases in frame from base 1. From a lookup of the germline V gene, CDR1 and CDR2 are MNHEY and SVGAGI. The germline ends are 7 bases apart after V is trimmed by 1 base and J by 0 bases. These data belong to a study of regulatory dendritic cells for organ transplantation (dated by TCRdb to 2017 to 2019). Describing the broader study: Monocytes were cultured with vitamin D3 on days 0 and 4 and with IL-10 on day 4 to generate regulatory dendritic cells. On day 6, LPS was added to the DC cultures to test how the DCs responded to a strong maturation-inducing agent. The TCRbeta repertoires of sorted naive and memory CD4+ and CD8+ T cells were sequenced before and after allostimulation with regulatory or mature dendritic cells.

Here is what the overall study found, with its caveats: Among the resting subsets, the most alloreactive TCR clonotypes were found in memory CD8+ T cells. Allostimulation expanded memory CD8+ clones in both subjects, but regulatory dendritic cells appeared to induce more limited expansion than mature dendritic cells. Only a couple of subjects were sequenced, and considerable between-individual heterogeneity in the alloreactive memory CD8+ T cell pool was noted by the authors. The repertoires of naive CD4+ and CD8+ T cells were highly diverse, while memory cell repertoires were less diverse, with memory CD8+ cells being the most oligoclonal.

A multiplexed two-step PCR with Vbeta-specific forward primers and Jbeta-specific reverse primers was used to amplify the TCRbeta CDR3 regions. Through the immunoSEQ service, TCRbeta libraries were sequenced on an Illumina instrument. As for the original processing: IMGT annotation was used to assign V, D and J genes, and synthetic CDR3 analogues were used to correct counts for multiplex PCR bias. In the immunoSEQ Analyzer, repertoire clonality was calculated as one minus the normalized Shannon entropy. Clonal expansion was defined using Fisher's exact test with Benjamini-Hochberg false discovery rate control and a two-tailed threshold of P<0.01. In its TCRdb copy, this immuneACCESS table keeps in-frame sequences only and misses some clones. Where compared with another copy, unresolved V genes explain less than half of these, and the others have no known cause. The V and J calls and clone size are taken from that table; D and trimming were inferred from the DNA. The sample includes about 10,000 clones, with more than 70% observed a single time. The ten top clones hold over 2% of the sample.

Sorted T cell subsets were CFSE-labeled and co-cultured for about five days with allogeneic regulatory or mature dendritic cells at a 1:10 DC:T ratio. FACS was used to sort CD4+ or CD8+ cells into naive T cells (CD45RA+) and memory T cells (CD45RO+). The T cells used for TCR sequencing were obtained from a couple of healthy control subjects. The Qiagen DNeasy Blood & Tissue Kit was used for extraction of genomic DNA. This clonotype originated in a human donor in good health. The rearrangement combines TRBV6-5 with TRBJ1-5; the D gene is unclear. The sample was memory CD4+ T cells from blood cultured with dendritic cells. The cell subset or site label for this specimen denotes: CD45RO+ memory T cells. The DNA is TGTGCCAGCAGTTACTTTGGGAATAGCAATCAGCCCCAGCATTTT. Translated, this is CASSYFGNSNQPQHF.